The next 9 T cell receptor beta chains were all read from a single sample in a study of pediatric ulcerative colitis. TCRdb's table, derived via immunoSEQ multiplex PCR, lists solely in-frame clones and lacks some. Of approximately 40,000 clones in the sample, around 75% are singletons; the top ten hold around 9.1%. One to two pinch biopsies were taken from the rectum during colonoscopy. The sample consisted of gut tissue. The receptors shown here come from a boy between 10 and 17 years old with severe ulcerative colitis.

A single count supports this clone. V usage is TRBV11-2 and J usage is TRBJ2-3; D perhaps matches TRBD2 (6 bases). The germline CDR1 and CDR2 sequences are SGHAT and FQNNGV. The length of the CDR3 is 15 residues. V lost 6 bases, J lost 2 bases, and 15 bases lay in between. CDR3 bases: TGTGCCAGCAGATTAATGGGGGGTGACACAGATACGCAGTATTTT. Translated: CASRLMGGDTDTQYF.

The V call is TRBV6-1, the J call TRBJ2-7; D gene unclear. CDR1 is MNHNS, CDR2 SASEGT, per germline. The CDR3 runs 13 residues. Trimming pared 1 base from V and 4 bases from J, leaving 8 bases between. CDR3 sequence (DNA): TGTGCCAGCAGTGAAGGGATTAGGTACGAGCAGTACTTC. Its translation: CASSEGIRYEQYF.

The chain carries TRBV7-3 and TRBJ1-1, with a possible D match to TRBD1 (6 bases). V was cut by 5 bases and J by 5 bases, with 15 bases left in between. Looked up from germline, CDR1 is SGHTA and CDR2 is FQGTGA. The CDR3 loop spans 14 amino acids. This CDR3 reads CASSPGGGRTEAFF. CDR3 DNA sequence: TGTGCCAGCAGCCCCGGGGGGGGGCGGACTGAAGCTTTCTTT.

The chain joins TRBV2 to TRBJ2-5; TRBD1 matches 10 bases. The CDR3 runs to 15 residues. Germline CDR1 reads SNHLY; CDR2 reads FYNNEI. V gave up 4 bases and J gave up 5 bases; unmatched junction bases: 7. DNA for the CDR3: TGTGCCAGCAGTGGGGGACAGGGGTTCGGCGAGACCCAGTACTTC. Amino acids: CASSGGQGFGETQYF.

V is TRBV4-1 and J is TRBJ2-7; a possible D gene is TRBD1 (7 bases). The CDR3 runs to 16 residues. Per germline, CDR1 MGHRA and CDR2 YSYEKL. The V end was cut by 0 bases, the J end by 5 bases, with 17 bases between. The CDR3 loop is CASSQDHQGGRDEQYF. The CDR3 nucleotides are TGCGCCAGCAGCCAAGATCATCAGGGGGGTAGAGACGAGCAGTACTTC.

The rearrangement links TRBV6-6 to TRBJ2-2; 8 nucleotides line up with TRBD1. CDR3 length: 15 residues. Germline V CDR1 and CDR2: MNHNY, SVGAGI (reference sequence). The ends lost 6 bases at V and 1 base at J; junction bases unmatched: 4. The CDR3 sequence is CASRATGVNTGELFF. The CDR3 bases are TGTGCCAGCAGGGCGACAGGGGTGAACACCGGGGAGCTGTTTTTT.

This clone was recorded only once. The chain carries TRBV5-4 and TRBJ1-5, with TRBD1 matching over 8 bases. V dropped 2 bases and J dropped 10; count of bases not matched to a gene: 2. The CDR3 totals 12 residues. Germline-derived CDR1 and CDR2 are SGHNT and YYREEE (reference sequence). The DNA of the CDR3 is TGTGCCAGCAGCTTCGGACAGGGACCCCAGCATTTT. Protein: CASSFGQGPQHF.

This chain links TRBV5-1 with TRBJ2-3, with 7 bases that match TRBD2. The CDR3 has 16 amino acids. Germline V CDR1 and CDR2: SGHRS, YFSETQ. J gave up 2 bases and V 0 bases, and 6 bases lay outside the gene matches. The CDR3, as DNA: TGCGCCAGCAGCTTGGGATCCGGGACTACCACAGATACGCAGTATTTT. Its translation is CASSLGSGTTTDTQYF.

This clone is labeled as medium-sized. The rearrangement uses TRBV19 and TRBJ1-5; D perhaps matches TRBD1 (6 bases). The CDR3 is 17 residues long. With 1 base removed from V and 3 bases from J, the gap between germline ends came to 16 bases. Germline CDR1 reads LNHDA; CDR2 reads SQIVND (reference sequence). The CDR3 DNA sequence: TGTGCCAGTAGTATAGTCCTCGGCAGGGGATCCAATCAGCCCCAGCATTTT. Protein sequence: CASSIVLGRGSNQPQHF.